This T cell receptor (beta chain) is from a study of cytomegalovirus exposure and HLA in healthy donors. Amplification used 60 Vbeta primers and 13 Jbeta primers. Assay: immunoSEQ multiplex PCR; the TCRdb copy retains only in-frame clones and omits some. The data contain roughly 200,000 clones, less than 90% of them singletons. V gave up 7 bases and J gave up 0 bases, with 18 bases separating them. The CDR3 has 17 amino acids. Germline loops: CDR1 SGHTA, CDR2 FQGTGA. This clone was recorded once. This receptor was identified in a woman in her twenties or thirties in good health and CMV-seronegative. Sequenced material: PBMCs. This chain connects TRBV7-3 to TRBJ2-2; maybe TRBD1 (5 bases). CDR3 coding DNA: TGTGCCAGCATGGATACCCAGGGTTGGTCGAACACCGGGGAGCTGTTTTTT. This translates into CASMDTQGWSNTGELFF.